The 28 T cell receptor beta chains below all came from one sample that was sequenced in a study of CD8 T cells in ankylosing spondylitis. One entry per CDR3 protein results from TCRdb running MiXCR on the 5' RACE reads. Among about 360,000 distinct CDR3 sequences listed, about 15% were seen once. Sequencing was performed on blood, either unsorted or a sorted T cell fraction (not recorded which). These receptors all come from a male donor with ankylosing spondylitis or in good health (not recorded which).

The chain has TRBV6-2 or TRBV6-3 and TRBJ2-3; the D is unclear. Germline V gene sequence: CDR1 MNHEY, CDR2 SVGEGT. CDR3 length equals 15 residues. V lost 0 bases and J 0 bases, leaving 7 bases between the germline ends. CDR3 in amino acids: CASSYSGYSTDTQYF. In nucleotides, the CDR3 is TGTGCCAGCAGTTACTCCGGATATAGCACAGATACGCAGTATTTT.

The chain combines TRBV3-1 with TRBJ2-3, with D uncertain. This CDR3 contains 13 residues. V was cut by 3 bases and J by 1 base, with 5 bases left in between. Germline CDR1 LGHDT, CDR2 YNNKEL (reference sequence). The CDR3 DNA reads as TGTGCCAGCAGCCAGTCCCGCACAGATACGCAGTATTTT. Protein: CASSQSRTDTQYF.

J is TRBJ2-1 and V is TRBV27; D not resolved. Germline CDR1 reads MNHEY; CDR2 reads SMNVEV (reference sequence). The CDR3 is 14 amino acids. V was clipped by 3 bases and J by 5 bases, with 11 bases between them. The CDR3 DNA reads as TGTGCCAGCAGTTTCGGACCCCCCGACAATGAGCAGTTCTTC. Its translation is CASSFGPPDNEQFF.

This clonotype has more than one count but fewer than ten. J is TRBJ2-3 and V is TRBV6-5; D unclear. Trimming removed 2 bases at V and 4 bases at J, with 13 bases between. Germline lookup yields CDR1 MNHEY and CDR2 SVGAGI. This CDR3 is built from 15 residues. DNA for the CDR3: TGTGCCAGCAGTTACACTCCCGAAGGCGCAGATACGCAGTATTTT. Its translation is CASSYTPEGADTQYF.

This clonotype was counted only a few times. V is TRBV6-1 and J is TRBJ2-5, with 9 bases aligning to TRBD2. This CDR3 has 17 residues. From germline, CDR1 is MNHNS and CDR2 SASEGT. V shed 6 bases, J shed 7 bases, and the junction held 18 bases outside the gene matches. The CDR3 sequence is CASSPLSGGDPRGTQYF. The DNA of the CDR3 is TGTGCCAGCAGCCCGCTTAGCGGGGGAGATCCAAGAGGGACCCAGTACTTC.

The chain combines TRBV11-1 with TRBJ2-3; 10 bases map to TRBD2. This CDR3 has 16 amino acids. Trimming cost V 1 base and J 5 bases; bases outside gene matches: 6. Germline assignment: CDR1 SGHAT and CDR2 FQDESV (reference sequence). CDR3 coding DNA: TGTGCCAGCAGCTTAGGCCTAGCGGGAGTTAGAGATACGCAGTATTTT. This encodes CASSLGLAGVRDTQYF. Variable domain in full (rest from reference TRBV11-1 and TRBJ2-3): EAEVAQSPRYKITEKSQAVAFWCDPISGHATLYWYRQILGQGPELLVQFQDESVVDDSQLPKDRFSAERLKGVDSTLKIQPAELGDSAMYLCASSLGLAGVRDTQYFGPGTRLTVL.

The chain carries TRBV10-1 and TRBJ1-6; D unclear. Germline CDR1 reads WNHNN; CDR2 reads SYGVQD (reference sequence). V lost 5 bases and J lost 10, with 15 bases in between. The CDR3 is 14 residues long. This chain's CDR3 is CASSSPGDRSPLHF. CDR3 nucleotides: TGCGCCAGCAGTAGCCCCGGGGATCGATCACCCCTCCACTTT.

This clonotype was seen only a few times. The chain combines TRBV3-1 with TRBJ2-7; no clear D. The CDR3 consists of 15 residues. The germline V gene encodes CDR1 LGHDT and CDR2 YNNKEL (reference sequence). V was clipped by 2 bases and J by 3 bases, with 14 bases between them. The CDR3 nucleotides read TGTGCCAGCAGCCAACCTACGGGCCCAATCTACGAGCAGTACTTC. It translates to CASSQPTGPIYEQYF.

This chain connects TRBV5-6 to TRBJ1-4; no clear D gene. Deletions cut 2 bases from V and 7 bases from J, with 15 bases between. This CDR3 contains 15 residues. In germline, CDR1 is SGHDT, CDR2 YYEEEE. Written as DNA, the CDR3 is TGTGCCAGCAGCTTCGGCGGAGGGATGGGTGAAAAACTGTTTTTT. Translation: CASSFGGGMGEKLFF.

This clonotype was found many times. The V gene is TRBV12-3 or TRBV12-4, the J gene TRBJ1-2; 9 nucleotides align to TRBD1. The CDR3 length is 16 residues. V was pared by 3 bases and J by 2 bases, with 7 bases of the junction left unmatched. The chain's CDR3 is CASSLPPGTGNYGYTF. In DNA form, the CDR3 reads TGTGCCAGCAGTTTGCCCCCCGGGACAGGGAACTATGGCTACACCTTC.

This chain connects TRBV5-1 to TRBJ1-6; the match to TRBD1 covers 7 bases. This CDR3 is 15 amino acids long. After removal of 1 base from V and 6 bases from J, the junction contained 4 bases not matched to a gene. The V gene's germline CDR1 is SGHRS and CDR2 YFSETQ. The CDR3 reads CASSLTGQSNSPLHF. The CDR3 DNA sequence: TGCGCCAGCAGCTTGACGGGACAGTCTAATTCACCCCTCCACTTT.

The CDR3 protein is CASRGVRTGVQETQYF. The CDR3 region has the DNA TGCGCCAGCAGAGGGGTTCGAACGGGAGTCCAAGAGACCCAGTACTTC. V usage is TRBV10-2 and J usage is TRBJ2-5, with a tentative D call TRBD2 (6 bases). CDR1 is WSHSY and CDR2 is SAAADI in the germline V gene. V shed 6 bases and J shed 1 base, with 18 bases lying between them. The CDR3 covers 16 residues.

This clonotype was observed a few times. This chain uses TRBV25-1 with TRBJ2-5, with D possibly TRBD1 on 5 matching bases. This CDR3 region has 15 residues. Looked up from germline, CDR1 is MGHDK and CDR2 is SYGVNS. Deletions cut 3 bases from V and 2 bases from J, with 13 bases between. The CDR3 protein is CASSDPVDRQETQYF. CDR3 DNA: TGTGCCAGCAGTGACCCGGTCGACAGACAAGAGACCCAGTACTTC.

The chain links TRBV2 to TRBJ1-6; no clear D. V was clipped by 4 bases and J by 9 bases, with 10 bases between them. The germline V gene encodes CDR1 SNHLY and CDR2 FYNNEI. The CDR3 is 13 amino acids. CDR3 region: CASSAGIGSPLHF. The CDR3 DNA reads as TGTGCCAGCAGTGCGGGCATCGGTTCACCCCTCCACTTT.

This clonotype has only a few counts. V gene TRBV5-1 combines with J gene TRBJ2-2, with D possibly being TRBD2 (7 bases). CDR1 SGHRS and CDR2 YFSETQ come from the germline V gene. V lost 2 bases and J 2 bases, leaving 13 bases between the germline ends. The CDR3 is made up of 16 amino acids. The CDR3 sequence: CASSLPAGANTGELFF. As DNA, the CDR3 is TGCGCCAGCAGCTTACCGGCGGGGGCTAACACCGGGGAGCTGTTTTTT.

This chain joins TRBV11-2 and TRBJ2-1; D may be TRBD2 (5 bases). Trimming took 7 bases from V and 12 from J, leaving 19 bases between them. Germline CDR1 reads SGHAT; CDR2 reads FQNNGV. This CDR3 comprises 13 residues. This CDR3 is CASTPVTPSGQFF. As DNA, the CDR3 is TGTGCCAGCACCCCGGTCACTCCGAGCGGGCAGTTCTTC.

This clonotype was detected many times. The chain uses TRBV7-2 and TRBJ2-2; D gene uncertain. The germline CDR1 and CDR2 sequences are SGHTA and FQGNSA. V was trimmed by 2 bases and J by 7 bases, leaving 2 bases between them. The CDR3 covers 11 residues. CDR3 in DNA: TGTGCCAGCAGCTTAATCGGGGAGCTGTTTTTT. Residues: CASSLIGELFF.

This clonotype was detected a few times. The gene calls are TRBV7-2 and TRBJ2-5, with TRBD2 matching 10 bases. Per the germline V gene, CDR1 is SGHTA and CDR2 is FQGNSA. This CDR3 comprises 14 residues. V shed 5 bases, J shed 4 bases, and the junction held 4 bases outside the gene matches. CDR3 in DNA: TGTGCCAGCAGCAGGATAGCGGGAGGAGAGACCCAGTACTTC. Its translation is CASSRIAGGETQYF.

This clonotype was recorded at least ten times. V and J are TRBV11-2 and TRBJ2-3; 10 bases fit TRBD2. This CDR3 region has 17 residues. J lost 5 bases, V lost 5 bases, and 13 bases had no gene match. CDR1 and CDR2 (germline): SGHAT, FQNNGV. Here the CDR3 reads CASSLLAGERWRDTQYF. The DNA of the CDR3 is TGTGCCAGCAGCCTCCTAGCGGGAGAACGTTGGCGAGATACGCAGTATTTT.

The chain uses TRBV5-1 and TRBJ2-7; 7 nucleotides line up with TRBD2. Unmatched junction bases numbered 7, after V lost 4 bases and J lost 3 bases. CDR1 is SGHRS, CDR2 YFSETQ, per germline. The length of the CDR3 is 14 residues. This chain's CDR3 is CASSLRGESYEQYF. The CDR3 bases are TGCGCCAGCAGCCTACGGGGGGAGAGCTACGAGCAGTACTTC.

This clonotype was picked up a small number of times. This chain joins TRBV5-1 and TRBJ2-1, with D possibly being TRBD2 (6 bases). CDR3 length: 16 amino acids. Germline loops: CDR1 SGHRS, CDR2 YFSETQ. V lost 0 bases, J lost 0 bases, and 10 bases lay in between. In nucleotides, the CDR3 is TGCGCCAGCAGCTTGGACCGGGGGAGCTCCTACAATGAGCAGTTCTTC. Translated: CASSLDRGSSYNEQFF.

This clonotype was seen only a few times. This chain connects TRBV4-1 to TRBJ2-1; 11 bases fit TRBD2. Germline V gives CDR1 MGHRA, CDR2 YSYEKL. This CDR3 region has 15 residues. V trimming: 5 bases; J trimming: 9 bases; junction bases outside the gene matches: 9. The CDR3 here is CASSKGLAGYGEQFF. The CDR3 DNA reads as TGCGCCAGCAGCAAAGGACTAGCGGGTTATGGTGAGCAGTTCTTC.

This clonotype was recorded a few times. J is TRBJ1-2 and V is TRBV7-9, with TRBD1 as a possible D gene (5 bases). The CDR3 length is 17 residues. Germline-derived CDR1 and CDR2 are SEHNR and FQNEAQ (reference sequence). Trimming took 4 bases from V and 7 from J, leaving 25 bases between them. The CDR3 sequence: CASSSSPHTITTGGYTF. CDR3 DNA: TGTGCCAGCAGCTCGTCGCCCCATACGATTACAACAGGTGGCTACACCTTC.

This clonotype has more than one count but fewer than ten. The rearrangement uses TRBV6-1 and TRBJ1-1, with a tentative D call TRBD1 (6 bases). V shed 8 bases and J shed 4 bases, with 17 bases lying between them. CDR1 is MNHNS and CDR2 is SASEGT in the germline V gene. This CDR3 is 14 amino acids long. CDR3 sequence (DNA): TGTGCCAGCCTTATGGGGGGGCCGGCCACTGAAGCTTTCTTT. It is translated as CASLMGGPATEAFF.

This clonotype was seen a few times. V and J are TRBV10-3 and TRBJ2-1; possibly TRBD2 for D (6 bases). Trimming pared 6 bases from V and 5 bases from J, leaving 11 bases between. Looked up from germline, CDR1 is ENHRY and CDR2 is SYGVKD. The length of the CDR3 is 13 residues. The CDR3 DNA sequence: TGTGCCATCAGCCTGGGACTTGACAATGAGCAGTTCTTC. Amino acids: CAISLGLDNEQFF.

The chain joins TRBV3-1 to TRBJ1-3; 8 bases map to TRBD1. This CDR3 is 18 amino acids long. CDR1 is LGHDT and CDR2 is YNNKEL in the germline V gene (reference sequence). V shed 1 base, J shed 0 bases, and the junction held 8 bases outside the gene matches. CDR3 residues: CASSQASGTGLSGNTIYF. In nucleotides, the CDR3 is TGTGCCAGCAGCCAAGCCTCCGGGACAGGACTCTCTGGAAACACCATATATTTT.

The genes are TRBV20-1 and TRBJ2-2; 7 nucleotides match TRBD2. CDR3 size: 16 residues. The junction had 5 bases not matched to a gene; V was cut back by 0 bases and J by 1 base. Per the germline V gene, CDR1 is DFQATT and CDR2 is SNEGSKA (reference sequence). The CDR3 DNA is TGCAGTGCTAGAGATTGGGAGCGGGGGAACACCGGGGAGCTGTTTTTT. It is translated as CSARDWERGNTGELFF.

This clonotype appeared a few times. This chain links TRBV5-1 with TRBJ1-1; TRBD1 is a possible D gene (6 bases). V lost 0 bases and J 4 bases, leaving 10 bases between the germline ends. CDR1 and CDR2 (germline): SGHRS, YFSETQ. The CDR3 covers 14 residues. Here the CDR3 DNA reads TGCGCCAGCAGCTTGGAAGGGGGGGCCACTGAAGCTTTCTTT. This gives the protein CASSLEGGATEAFF.